This TCR beta chain was documented in a study of CD8+CD57+ T cells in acquired aplastic anemia. The wider study: Each DNA sample taken from sorted CD4+ and CD8+ cells came to 3 to 3.5 ug on average. As sequenced from healthy donors, CD4+ cells averaged roughly 11 million reads.

Notes on the study in general: Twenty-nine shared CD8+ CDR3s appeared highly expressed within patients' immunodominant clones. Simpson's diversity of CD8+ cells was not significantly different in patients compared with controls.

Genomic DNA served as template for TCR beta VDJ and CDR3 profiling. Each CDR3 protein gets one entry after TCRdb re-called the reads with MiXCR. The sample includes over 200,000 distinct CDR3 sequences, roughly 55% of them seen just once. Germline V gene sequence: CDR1 DFQATT, CDR2 SNEGSKA (reference sequence). The CDR3 consists of 11 residues. Trimming left V 6 bases short and J 11 bases short, with 16 bases between. Points on this clonotype: The antigen is undetermined.

Sequenced material: sorted CD4+, CD8+, or CD8+CD57+ T cells (not recorded which) from PBMCs. The rearrangement links TRBV20-1 to TRBJ1-1; D call uncertain. This TCR was sampled from a human donor in good health. The CDR3 DNA reads as TGCAGTGCCCCGATCATGGCGGCGGCTTTCTTT. Encoded protein: CSAPIMAAAFF.